This passage covers 19 T cell receptor beta chains from one sample sequenced in a study of blood T cell repertoires in COVID-19. The protocol was immunoSEQ multiplex PCR, while the TCRdb copy is restricted to in-frame clones and leaves out a portion. This sample yields some 75,000 clones, of which less than 90% are seen a single time; 5.5% to 7% belongs to the top ten. Sequences were obtained from peripheral blood. The source is a man older than 75 with COVID-19, enrolled during active disease.

The chain uses TRBV4-1 and TRBJ1-6; the D is unclear. CDR1 MGHRA and CDR2 YSYEKL come from the germline V gene. This CDR3 has 15 residues. Trimming cost V 1 base and J 7 bases, with 11 bases left between them. CDR3 amino acids: CASSQGSTGNSPLHF. The CDR3 DNA follows: TGCGCCAGCAGCCAAGGAAGCACGGGGAATTCACCCCTCCACTTT.

In nucleotides, the CDR3 is TGTGCCACTGCCTCTAGCGGGGGGTACAATGAGCAGTTCTTC. This translates into CATASSGGYNEQFF. The chain links TRBV11-3 to TRBJ2-1, with 11 bases lining up with TRBD2. The CDR3 covers 14 residues. Germline CDR1 is SGHNT and CDR2 is YENEEA. V lost 10 bases, J lost 4 bases, and 6 bases stayed unmatched.

The gene calls are TRBV7-9 and TRBJ1-5, with 11 bases aligning to TRBD1. Losses at the gene ends were 1 base for V and 6 bases for J; bases not matched to a gene: 11. The CDR3 has 18 residues. CDR1 and CDR2 from the germline V gene are SEHNR and FQNEAQ (reference sequence). As DNA, the CDR3 is TGTGCCAGCAGCTTAGGGCGCGGGGCGGGACAGGGGGGTCAGCCCCAGCATTTT. The encoded protein is CASSLGRGAGQGGQPQHF.

V usage is TRBV5-8 and J usage is TRBJ1-2, with TRBD1 identical over 9 bases. The CDR3 covers 15 residues. Germline loops: CDR1 SGHTS, CDR2 YDEGEE. With 4 bases clipped from V and 7 bases from J, the junction kept 11 bases outside the gene matches. Here the CDR3 reads CASSTRTGVSGGYTF. The CDR3, as DNA: TGTGCCAGCAGCACTCGGACAGGGGTGTCAGGTGGCTACACCTTC.

The rearrangement uses TRBV5-4 and TRBJ2-7; TRBD2 agrees at 8 bases. V was clipped by 10 bases and J by 4 bases; unmatched bases: 19. This CDR3 has 16 amino acids. Germline V lookup: CDR1 SGHNT, CDR2 YYREEE (reference sequence). The CDR3 DNA sequence: TGTGCCGCGGCGCGGGGGGACGGGACGGACCTTTACGAGCAGTACTTC. Translating gives CAAARGDGTDLYEQYF.

The chain combines TRBV10-3 with TRBJ1-2; TRBD1 matches at 7 bases. CDR1 is ENHRY and CDR2 is SYGVKD in the germline V gene. This CDR3 contains 14 residues. The V and J ends lost 9 bases and 3 bases, in that order; junction bases with no gene match: 10. As DNA, the CDR3 is TGTGCCATTTCCCGGGACAGAGAAGACTATGGCTACACCTTC. Amino acids: CAISRDREDYGYTF.

V and J are TRBV11-2 and TRBJ2-3; TRBD1 matches at 7 bases. The CDR3 length is 15 residues. Germline V lookup: CDR1 SGHAT, CDR2 FQNNGV. The J segment lost 4 bases and the V segment lost 4 bases, leaving 8 bases of the junction unmatched. The CDR3 sequence: CASSSLRGRSDTQYF. In DNA, the CDR3 is TGTGCCAGCAGCTCGCTAAGGGGGCGCTCAGATACGCAGTATTTT.

The chain uses TRBV10-3 and TRBJ2-5; 15 nucleotides align to TRBD2. The CDR3 is 17 residues long. Trimming removed 10 bases from V and 2 bases from J; junction bases left unmatched: 11. The germline gives CDR1 ENHRY, CDR2 SYGVKD. CDR3 sequence (DNA): TGTGCCACCGGGACTAGCGGGGGGCTCGCAAGTCAAGAGACCCAGTACTTC. Protein product: CATGTSGGLASQETQYF.

The chain carries TRBV4-1 and TRBJ2-7; a weak D match, TRBD1 (6 bases). V lost 0 bases and J 2 bases, leaving 17 bases between the germline ends. Per the germline V gene, CDR1 is MGHRA and CDR2 is YSYEKL. This CDR3 spans 17 amino acids. CDR3 region: CASSQDSATGQPYEQYF. Written as DNA, the CDR3 is TGCGCCAGCAGCCAAGATTCGGCGACAGGTCAGCCCTACGAGCAGTACTTC.

The chain carries TRBV3-1 (or the pseudogene TRBV3-2) and TRBJ2-7; perhaps TRBD1 as D (6 bases). Germline CDR1 LGHDT, CDR2 YNNKEL (reference sequence). Trimming removed 6 bases from V and 3 bases from J, with 9 bases in between. CDR3 length: 12 amino acids. CDR3 sequence: CASRDSSYEQYF. The CDR3, as DNA: TGTGCCAGCAGGGACAGCAGCTACGAGCAGTACTTC.

The V call is TRBV7-8, the J call TRBJ1-2, with 8 nucleotides matching TRBD1. This CDR3 is built from 14 residues. Germline V gene data show CDR1 as SGHVS and CDR2 as FQNEAQ. Trimming cost V 4 bases and J 4 bases; bases outside gene matches: 5. CDR3 loop: CASSSSTGGYGYTF. For the CDR3, the DNA is TGTGCCAGCAGCTCCTCAACAGGGGGCTATGGCTACACCTTC.

The chain links TRBV23-1 to TRBJ1-5; 9 nucleotides align to TRBD1. TRBV23-1 belongs to the ORF category, with a function that is uncertain. Unmatched junction bases numbered 6, after V lost 3 bases and J lost 0 bases. The CDR3 contains 17 residues. CDR3 protein: CASSHRTGADSNQPQHF. The CDR3 nucleotides read TGCGCCAGCAGTCATCGGACAGGGGCCGATAGCAATCAGCCCCAGCATTTT.

This clone showed up just a few times. The J gene is TRBJ1-1, the V gene TRBV7-2, with D possibly being TRBD1 (5 bases). Germline CDR1 reads SGHTA; CDR2 reads FQGNSA. The CDR3 extends over 14 amino acids. Trimming took off 7 bases at V and 10 bases at J, with 22 bases between the two ends. The CDR3 is CASNPFFGGGVAFF. In DNA form, the CDR3 reads TGTGCCAGCAATCCATTTTTCGGGGGAGGAGTAGCTTTCTTT.

This sequence joins TRBV9 and TRBJ1-2, with TRBD1 as a possible D gene (5 bases). This CDR3 contains 18 residues. The V gene's germline CDR1 is SGDLS and CDR2 YYNGEE. Trimming shortened V by 3 bases and J by 5 bases, and 26 bases separated the two germline ends. The CDR3 sequence: CASSGQIGQGGLGYGYTF. The CDR3 bases are TGTGCCAGCAGCGGACAGATAGGCCAGGGCGGTCTGGGTTATGGCTACACCTTC.

This sequence joins TRBV18 and TRBJ1-4, with 8 positions matching TRBD1. CDR1 KGHSH and CDR2 LQKENI come from the germline V gene. Losses at the gene ends were 4 bases for V and 0 bases for J; bases not matched to a gene: 4. This CDR3 spans 16 amino acids. CDR3 sequence: CASSLGTGATNEKLFF. The CDR3 DNA reads as TGTGCCAGCTCACTCGGGACAGGTGCAACTAATGAAAAACTGTTTTTT.

This chain connects TRBV14 to TRBJ1-4, with 10 bases lining up with TRBD1. V was pared by 4 bases and J by 11 bases, with 13 bases of the junction left unmatched. The CDR3 loop spans 16 amino acids. The germline gives CDR1 SGHDN, CDR2 FVKESK. CDR3 sequence reads: CASSPLRDRGLGKLFF. The CDR3 coding sequence is TGTGCCAGCAGCCCCCTGCGCGACAGGGGGCTTGGGAAACTGTTTTTT.

A few counts support this clone. The chain carries TRBV7-8 and TRBJ1-3; no reliable D call. Germline V lookup: CDR1 SGHVS, CDR2 FQNEAQ. CDR3 size: 11 residues. V gave up 5 bases and J gave up 4 bases, with 3 bases separating them. The CDR3 DNA reads as TGTGCCAGCAGCCCGGGAAACACCATATATTTT. Protein sequence: CASSPGNTIYF.

This clone was counted once. J is TRBJ2-1 and V is TRBV7-9; 9 positions match TRBD2. Germline V CDR1 and CDR2: SEHNR, FQNEAQ (reference sequence). V lost 4 bases to trimming and J lost 7 bases; unmatched junction nucleotides: 11. The CDR3 length is 16 residues. CDR3 sequence reads: CASSSPPGLARNEQFF. CDR3 bases: TGTGCCAGCAGCTCACCCCCCGGACTAGCGAGGAATGAGCAGTTCTTC.

As to this clone: Additional DNA sequences in this sample encode the identical CDR3. The CDR3 reads CASSRDRLNTEAFF. For the CDR3, the DNA is TGTGCCAGTAGTAGAGACAGGTTGAACACTGAAGCTTTCTTT. The chain carries TRBV19 and TRBJ1-1, with D possibly TRBD1 on 6 matching bases. The V and J ends lost 4 bases and 0 bases respectively, with 9 bases between them. The length of the CDR3 is 14 residues. The germline gives CDR1 LNHDA, CDR2 SQIVND (reference sequence).